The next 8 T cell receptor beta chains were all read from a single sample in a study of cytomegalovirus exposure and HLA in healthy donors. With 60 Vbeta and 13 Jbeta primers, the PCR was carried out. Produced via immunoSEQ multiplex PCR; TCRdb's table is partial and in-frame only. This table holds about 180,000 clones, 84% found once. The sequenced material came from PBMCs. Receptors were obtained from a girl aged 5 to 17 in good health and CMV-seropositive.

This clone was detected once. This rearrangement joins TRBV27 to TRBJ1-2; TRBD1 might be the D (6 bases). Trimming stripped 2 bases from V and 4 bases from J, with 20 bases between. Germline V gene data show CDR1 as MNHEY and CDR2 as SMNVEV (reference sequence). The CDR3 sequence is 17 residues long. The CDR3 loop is CASSLTRGRTDSYGYTF. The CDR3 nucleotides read TGTGCCAGCAGTTTAACTCGGGGCCGAACGGACAGCTATGGCTACACCTTC.

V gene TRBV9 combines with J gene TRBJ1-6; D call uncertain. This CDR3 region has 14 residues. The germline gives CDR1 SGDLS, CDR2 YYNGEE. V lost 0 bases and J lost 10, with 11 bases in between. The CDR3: CASSVAQDRSPLHF. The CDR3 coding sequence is TGTGCCAGCAGCGTAGCCCAGGATAGATCACCCCTCCACTTT.

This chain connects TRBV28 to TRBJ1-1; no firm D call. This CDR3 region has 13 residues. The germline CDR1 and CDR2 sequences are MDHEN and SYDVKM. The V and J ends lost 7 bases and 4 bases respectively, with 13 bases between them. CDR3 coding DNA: TGTGCCAGCACCCTTACAGTGGCCACTGAAGCTTTCTTT. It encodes CASTLTVATEAFF.

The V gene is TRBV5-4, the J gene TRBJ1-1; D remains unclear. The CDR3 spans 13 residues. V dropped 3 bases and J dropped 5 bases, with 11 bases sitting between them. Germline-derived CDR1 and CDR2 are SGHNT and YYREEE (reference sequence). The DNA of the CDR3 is TGTGCCAGCAGCTCCCTGGGAGCTACTGAAGCTTTCTTT. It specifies CASSSLGATEAFF.

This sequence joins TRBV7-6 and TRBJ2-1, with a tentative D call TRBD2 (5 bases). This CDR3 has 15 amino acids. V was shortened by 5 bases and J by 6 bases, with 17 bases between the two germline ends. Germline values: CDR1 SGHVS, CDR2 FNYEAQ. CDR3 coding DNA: TGTGCCAGCAGCGCTATTCAACTAGGATCCAATGAGCAGTTCTTC. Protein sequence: CASSAIQLGSNEQFF. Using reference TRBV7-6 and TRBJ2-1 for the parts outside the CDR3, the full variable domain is GAGVSQSPRYKVTKRGQDVALRCDPISGHVSLYWYRQALGQGPEFLTYFNYEAQQDKSGLPNDRFSAERPEGSISTLTIQRTEQRDSAMYRCASSAIQLGSNEQFFGPGTRLTVL.

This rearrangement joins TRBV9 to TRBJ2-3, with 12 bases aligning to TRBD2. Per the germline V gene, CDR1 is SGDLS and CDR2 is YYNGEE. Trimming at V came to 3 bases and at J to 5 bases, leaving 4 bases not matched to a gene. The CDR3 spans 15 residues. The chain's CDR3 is CASSASGGAGDTQYF. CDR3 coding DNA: TGTGCCAGCAGCGCTAGCGGGGGGGCAGGAGATACGCAGTATTTT.

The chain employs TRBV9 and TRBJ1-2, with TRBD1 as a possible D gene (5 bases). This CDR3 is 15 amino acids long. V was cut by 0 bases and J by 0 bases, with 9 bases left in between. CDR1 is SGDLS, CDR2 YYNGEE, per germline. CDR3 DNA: TGTGCCAGCAGCGTAGATCCAGGGCCTAACTATGGCTACACCTTC. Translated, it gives CASSVDPGPNYGYTF.

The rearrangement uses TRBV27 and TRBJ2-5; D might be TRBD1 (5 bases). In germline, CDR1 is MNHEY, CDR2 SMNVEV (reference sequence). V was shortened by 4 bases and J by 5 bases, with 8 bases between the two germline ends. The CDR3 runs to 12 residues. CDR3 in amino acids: CASSWKGETQYF. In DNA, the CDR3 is TGTGCCAGCAGTTGGAAGGGGGAGACCCAGTACTTC.